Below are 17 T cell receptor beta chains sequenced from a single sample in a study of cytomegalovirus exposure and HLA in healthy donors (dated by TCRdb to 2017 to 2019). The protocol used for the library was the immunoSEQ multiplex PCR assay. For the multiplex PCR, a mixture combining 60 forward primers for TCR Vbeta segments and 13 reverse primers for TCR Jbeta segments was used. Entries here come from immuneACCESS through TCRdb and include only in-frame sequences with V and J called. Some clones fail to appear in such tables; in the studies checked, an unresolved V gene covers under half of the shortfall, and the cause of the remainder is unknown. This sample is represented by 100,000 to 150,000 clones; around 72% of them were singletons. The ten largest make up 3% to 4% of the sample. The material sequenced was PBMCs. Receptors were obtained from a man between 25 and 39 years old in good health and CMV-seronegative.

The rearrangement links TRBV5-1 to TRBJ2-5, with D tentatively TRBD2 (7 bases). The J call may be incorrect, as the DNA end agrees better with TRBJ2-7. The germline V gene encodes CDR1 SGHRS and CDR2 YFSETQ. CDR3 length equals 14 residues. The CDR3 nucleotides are TGCGCCAGCAGTCGGGGGGCGCGGATGGACGAGCAGTACTTC. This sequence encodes CASSRGARMDEQYF.

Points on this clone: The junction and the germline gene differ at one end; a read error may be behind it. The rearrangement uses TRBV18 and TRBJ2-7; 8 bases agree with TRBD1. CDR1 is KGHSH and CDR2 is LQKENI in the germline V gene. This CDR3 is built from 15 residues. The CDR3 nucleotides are TGTGCCAGCTCCCCACCGGGACAGGCTCGCTACGAGCAGTACTTC. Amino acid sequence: CASSPPGQARYEQYF.

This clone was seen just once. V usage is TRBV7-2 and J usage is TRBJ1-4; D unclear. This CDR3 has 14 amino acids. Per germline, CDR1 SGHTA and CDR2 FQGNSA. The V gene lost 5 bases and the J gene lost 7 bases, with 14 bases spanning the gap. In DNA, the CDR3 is TGTGCCAGCAGCCCAAGGGTCCGGGGTGAAAAACTGTTTTTT. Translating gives CASSPRVRGEKLFF. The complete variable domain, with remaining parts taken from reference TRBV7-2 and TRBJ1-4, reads GAGVSQSPSNKVTEKGKDVELRCDPISGHTALYWYRQSLGQGLEFLIYFQGNSAPDKSGLPSDRFSAERTGGSVSTLTIQRTQQEDSAVYLCASSPRVRGEKLFFGSGTQLSVL.

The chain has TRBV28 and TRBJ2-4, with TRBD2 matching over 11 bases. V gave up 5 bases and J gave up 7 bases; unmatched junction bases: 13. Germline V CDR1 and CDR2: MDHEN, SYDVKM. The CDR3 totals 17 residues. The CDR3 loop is CASSPTKLAGAGNIQYF. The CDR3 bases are TGTGCCAGCAGTCCAACTAAACTAGCGGGGGCTGGGAACATTCAGTACTTC.

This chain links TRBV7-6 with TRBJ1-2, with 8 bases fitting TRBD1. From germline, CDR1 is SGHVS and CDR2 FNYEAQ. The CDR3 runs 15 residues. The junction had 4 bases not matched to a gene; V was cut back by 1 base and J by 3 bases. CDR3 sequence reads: CASSLGAGGYYGYTF. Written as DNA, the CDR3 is TGTGCCAGCAGCTTAGGGGCAGGGGGCTACTATGGCTACACCTTC.

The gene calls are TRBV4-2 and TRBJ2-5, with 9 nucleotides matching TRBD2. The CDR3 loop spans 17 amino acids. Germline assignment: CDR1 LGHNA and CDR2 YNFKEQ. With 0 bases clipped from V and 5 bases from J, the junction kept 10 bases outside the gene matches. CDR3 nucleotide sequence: TGTGCCAGCAGCCAAGATTTCGCGGGGGGGCAGTTTGAGACCCAGTACTTC. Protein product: CASSQDFAGGQFETQYF.

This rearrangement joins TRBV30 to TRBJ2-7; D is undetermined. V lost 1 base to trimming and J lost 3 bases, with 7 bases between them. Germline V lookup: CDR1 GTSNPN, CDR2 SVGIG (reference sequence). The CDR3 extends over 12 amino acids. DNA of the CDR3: TGTGCCTGGAGTGACAGCATCTACGAGCAGTACTTC. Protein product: CAWSDSIYEQYF.

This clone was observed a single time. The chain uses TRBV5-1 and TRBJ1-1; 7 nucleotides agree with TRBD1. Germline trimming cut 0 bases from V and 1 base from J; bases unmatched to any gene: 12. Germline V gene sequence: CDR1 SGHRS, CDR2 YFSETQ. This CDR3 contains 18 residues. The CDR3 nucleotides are TGCGCCAGCAGCTTGGAGGGCAGGGACAGTGGGGGGAACACTGAAGCTTTCTTT. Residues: CASSLEGRDSGGNTEAFF. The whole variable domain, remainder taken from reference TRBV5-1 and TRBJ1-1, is KAGVTQTPRYLIKTRGQQVTLSCSPISGHRSVSWYQQTPGQGLQFLFEYFSETQRNKGNFPGRFSGRQFSNSRSEMNVSTLELGDSALYLCASSLEGRDSGGNTEAFFGQGTRLTVV.

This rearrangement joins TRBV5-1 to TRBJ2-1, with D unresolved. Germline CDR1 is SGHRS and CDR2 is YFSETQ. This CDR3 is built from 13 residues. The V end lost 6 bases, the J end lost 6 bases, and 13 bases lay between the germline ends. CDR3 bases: TGCGCCAGCAATCCCCTAGGTCCCAATGAGCAGTTCTTC. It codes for CASNPLGPNEQFF.

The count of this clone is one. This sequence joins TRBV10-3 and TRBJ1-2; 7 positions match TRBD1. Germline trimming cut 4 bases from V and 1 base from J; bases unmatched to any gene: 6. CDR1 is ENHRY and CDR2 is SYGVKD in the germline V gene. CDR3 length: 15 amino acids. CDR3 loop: CAISARDSLNYGYTF. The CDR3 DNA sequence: TGTGCCATCAGTGCCAGGGACAGCCTTAACTATGGCTACACCTTC.

In DNA form, the CDR3 reads TGTGCCAGCAGTGAAGCGCGGGCTACCTACGAGCAGTACTTC. It yields the protein CASSEARATYEQYF. V usage is TRBV2 and J usage is TRBJ2-7, with a weak D call TRBD2 (5 bases). Germline CDR1 is SNHLY and CDR2 is FYNNEI. The length of the CDR3 is 14 residues. Trimming stripped 0 bases from V and 2 bases from J, with 8 bases between.

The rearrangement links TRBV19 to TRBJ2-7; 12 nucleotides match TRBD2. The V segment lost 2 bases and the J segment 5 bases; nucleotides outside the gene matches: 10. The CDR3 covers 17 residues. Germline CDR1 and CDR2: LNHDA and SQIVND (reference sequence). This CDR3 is CASSITWTSGKTHEQYF. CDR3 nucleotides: TGTGCCAGTAGTATAACGTGGACTAGCGGGAAAACCCACGAGCAGTACTTC.

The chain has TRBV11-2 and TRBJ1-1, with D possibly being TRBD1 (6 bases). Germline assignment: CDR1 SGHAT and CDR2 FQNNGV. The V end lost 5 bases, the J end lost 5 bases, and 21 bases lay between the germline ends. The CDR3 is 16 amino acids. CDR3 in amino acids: CASSPGAGPLETEAFF. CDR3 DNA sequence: TGTGCCAGCAGCCCAGGGGCGGGCCCCTTGGAAACTGAAGCTTTCTTT.

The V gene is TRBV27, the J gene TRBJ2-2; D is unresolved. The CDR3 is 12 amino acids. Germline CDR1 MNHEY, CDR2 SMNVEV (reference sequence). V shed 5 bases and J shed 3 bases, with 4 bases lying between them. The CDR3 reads CASSPYTGELFF. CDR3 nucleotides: TGTGCCAGCAGTCCGTACACCGGGGAGCTGTTTTTT.

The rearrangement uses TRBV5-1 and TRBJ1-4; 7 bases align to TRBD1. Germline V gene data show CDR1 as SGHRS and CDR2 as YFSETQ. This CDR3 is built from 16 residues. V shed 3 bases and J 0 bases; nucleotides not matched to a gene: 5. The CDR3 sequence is CASSSGDSTTNEKLFF. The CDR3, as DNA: TGCGCCAGCAGCTCCGGGGACAGCACAACTAATGAAAAACTGTTTTTT. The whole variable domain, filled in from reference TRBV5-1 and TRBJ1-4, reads KAGVTQTPRYLIKTRGQQVTLSCSPISGHRSVSWYQQTPGQGLQFLFEYFSETQRNKGNFPGRFSGRQFSNSRSEMNVSTLELGDSALYLCASSSGDSTTNEKLFFGSGTQLSVL.

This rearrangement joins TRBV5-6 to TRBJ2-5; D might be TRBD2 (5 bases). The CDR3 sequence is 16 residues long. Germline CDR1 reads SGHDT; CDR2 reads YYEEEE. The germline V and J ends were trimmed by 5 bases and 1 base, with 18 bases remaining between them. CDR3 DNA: TGTGCCAGCAGGTCCTGGAGGATCGGCCGCCAAGAGACCCAGTACTTC. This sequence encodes CASRSWRIGRQETQYF.

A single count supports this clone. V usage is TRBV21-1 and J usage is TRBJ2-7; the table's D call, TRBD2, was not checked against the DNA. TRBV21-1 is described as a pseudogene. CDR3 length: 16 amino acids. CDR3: CASSKRWDLGSYEQYF. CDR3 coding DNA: TGTGCCAGCAGCAAAAGGTGGGACTTAGGATCCTACGAGCAGTACTTC.